The present entry profiles one TCR beta chain with its context. No cognate antigen has been identified for it. Base qualities are not at hand, and no much larger clone is one base apart. For CDR1 and CDR2, the germline V gene lists KGHDR and SFDVKD. The CDR3 spans 16 residues, from the cysteine through the phenylalanine. Just the 48-base CDR3 DNA is kept, in frame starting at base 1. The V end loses 3 bases and the J end loses 2 bases, and a stretch of 14 bases separates them. The intended sense of this specimen's time point label: about 28 days (+/-7) after the second vaccine dose. AZD1222 recipients given second doses at about 4 weeks or at about 12 weeks were pooled, since spike-specific TCR depth and breadth were not found to differ between the two schedules. The vaccinee samples were drawn from two UK trials, COV001 and COV002, one of which was a single-blind randomized controlled phase 2/3 trial testing AZD1222 (ChAdOx1 nCoV-19) in healthy adults. Trial participant PBMC samples were collected at day 0 and day 28 after the second dose for TCRbeta chain sequencing.

These data are taken from a study of T cell responses to AZD1222 COVID-19 vaccine (dated by TCRdb to the early 2020s). Study-wide context: A total of 240 or so trial participants underwent TCR sequencing, of whom under 220 had received two doses of AZD1222 and approximately 26 had received two doses of the MenACWY control vaccine. Enrollment into the trials was organized by age into subgroups of 18-55, 56-69 and 70-plus years, and those subgroups contained roughly 160, 29 and 62 TCR-sequenced participants, respectively.

The paper's findings and limits, for the study overall: Participants were mostly white British and included more females than males, and it was suggested by the authors that clonal diversity may have been underestimated. Conclusions about previously exposed vaccinees are limited because only six or seven AZD1222 recipients were SARS-CoV-2 seropositive at baseline. After two AZD1222 doses, both the breadth and the depth of spike-specific TCRs were significantly higher than at day 0 and than in MenACWY recipients. The whole spike protein was spanned by vaccine-associated CD4 TCRs, and dominant responses were seen in regions 160-218 and 743-854. Epitopes outside the regions mutated in the B.1.351 and B.1.1.7 variants were reportedly recognized by nearly half of the unique spike-specific TCRs. Because no day 14 peak-response samples were available, the repertoires could be characterized only after the peak T cell response. The 56-69-year group was small, and its depth increase did not reach significance, likely because of low power.

The CDR3 regions of human TCRbeta chains were analyzed by immunosequencing. The authors' analysis ran thus. Repertoire TCRs were checked for matches against a reference library of SARS-CoV-2-specific TCRs that had been generated using the MIRA antigen-specificity platform. Breadth was defined as the fraction of unique TCRs that were SARS-CoV-2-associated. Depth was defined as the fraction of total T cells that were SARS-CoV-2-associated. Using the MIRA data, each spike-specific TCR was assigned both to the spike region to which the TCR was reactive and to a CD4 or CD8 class. Log10-transformed breadth and depth values were compared by one-way ANOVA with Sidak's multiple comparisons tests. The source is immuneACCESS, and TCRdb retained only in-frame sequences with V and J called. Part of the clones is not carried over; for the studies checked, unresolved V genes explain less than half of this, and the remainder is unexplained. The DNA was the basis for D and trimming; V, J and clone size are from that table. For this sample there are 90,000 to 100,000 clones; roughly 86% appear just once. The ten largest make up about 17% of the sample.

Recombination connected TRBV24-1 to TRBJ2-3; TRBD2 is perhaps the D gene, given 6 matching bases. This sequence originates from an adult who received the AZD1222 COVID-19 vaccine. The source was peripheral blood, collected 28 days after the second AZD1222 dose. The nucleotide sequence reads as follows: TGTGCCACCAGTGATCGTGGGGGGAGCAACACAGATACGCAGTATTTT. Translated, this is CATSDRGGSNTDTQYF.